Sequencing of this T cell receptor (beta chain) was carried out in a study of blood T cell repertoires in COVID-19. Participants spanned ages about 18 to 100 years and resided in about 24 US areas. The study recruited exposed participants who had met a COVID-19 case within 2 weeks before entry. The CDR3 covers 17 residues. V lost 5 bases to trimming and J lost 2 bases; unmatched junction nucleotides: 6. Per the germline V gene, CDR1 is SGHTA and CDR2 is FQGNSA. Measured with immunoSEQ multiplex PCR; TCRdb has only the in-frame clones, and not every one. The sample comprises 270,000 or so clones, around 84% of which are singletons, and approximately 6.6% rests with the top ten. This clone is a singleton in its sample.

This chain uses TRBV7-2 with TRBJ2-6; 10 positions agree with TRBD1. The sequencing sample was made of PBMCs or T cells enriched from blood (not recorded which). The receptor's source is a woman in her fifties or sixties who had been exposed to COVID-19. The CDR3 here is CASSARGTGAGANVLTF. CDR3 nucleotide sequence: TGTGCCAGCAGCGCTAGAGGGACAGGGGCTGGGGCCAACGTCCTGACTTTC.